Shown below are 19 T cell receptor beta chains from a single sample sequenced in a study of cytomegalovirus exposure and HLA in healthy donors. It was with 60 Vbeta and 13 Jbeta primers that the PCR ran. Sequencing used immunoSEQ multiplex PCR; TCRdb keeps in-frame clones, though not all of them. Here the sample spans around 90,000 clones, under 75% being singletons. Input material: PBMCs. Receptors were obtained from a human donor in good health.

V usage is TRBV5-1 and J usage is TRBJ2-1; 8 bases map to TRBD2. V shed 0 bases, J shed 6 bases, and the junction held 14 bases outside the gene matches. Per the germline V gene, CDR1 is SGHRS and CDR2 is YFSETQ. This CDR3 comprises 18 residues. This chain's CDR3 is CASSLERGGISISNEQFF. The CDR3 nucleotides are TGCGCCAGCAGCTTGGAACGGGGGGGAATCTCGATATCCAATGAGCAGTTCTTC.

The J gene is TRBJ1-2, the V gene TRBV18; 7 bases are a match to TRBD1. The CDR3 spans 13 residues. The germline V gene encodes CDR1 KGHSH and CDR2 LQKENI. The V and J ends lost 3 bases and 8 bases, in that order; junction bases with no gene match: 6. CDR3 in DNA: TGTGCCAGCTCACCGACGACAGGGCGCGGCTACACCTTC. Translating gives CASSPTTGRGYTF.

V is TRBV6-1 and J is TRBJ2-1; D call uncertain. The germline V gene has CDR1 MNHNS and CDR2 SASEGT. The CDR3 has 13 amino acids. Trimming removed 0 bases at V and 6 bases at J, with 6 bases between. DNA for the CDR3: TGTGCCAGCAGTGAAGCTATACTCAATGAGCAGTTCTTC. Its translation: CASSEAILNEQFF.

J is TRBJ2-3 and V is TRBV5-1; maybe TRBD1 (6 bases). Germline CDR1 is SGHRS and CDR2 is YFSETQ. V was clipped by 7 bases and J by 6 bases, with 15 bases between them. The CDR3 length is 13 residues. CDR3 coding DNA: TGCGCCAGCCGTCCCCAGGGGATCGATACGCAGTATTTT. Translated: CASRPQGIDTQYF.

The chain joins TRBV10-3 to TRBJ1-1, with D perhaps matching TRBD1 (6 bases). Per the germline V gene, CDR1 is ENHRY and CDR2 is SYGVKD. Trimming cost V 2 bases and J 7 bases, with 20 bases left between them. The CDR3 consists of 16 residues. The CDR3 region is CAISEHRSQQGSEAFF. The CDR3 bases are TGTGCCATCAGTGAGCACCGCTCCCAACAGGGTAGTGAAGCTTTCTTT.

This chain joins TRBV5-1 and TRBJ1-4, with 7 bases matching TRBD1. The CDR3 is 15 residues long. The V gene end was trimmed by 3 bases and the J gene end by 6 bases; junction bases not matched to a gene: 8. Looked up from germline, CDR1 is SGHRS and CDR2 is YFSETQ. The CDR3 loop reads CASSSNRGSDEKLFF. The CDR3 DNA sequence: TGCGCCAGCAGCTCGAACAGGGGTAGCGATGAAAAACTGTTTTTT.

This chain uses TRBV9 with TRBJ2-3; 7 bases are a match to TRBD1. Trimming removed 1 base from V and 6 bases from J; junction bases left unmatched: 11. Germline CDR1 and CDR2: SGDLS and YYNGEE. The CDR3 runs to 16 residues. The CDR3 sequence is CASSVSQATGLDTQYF. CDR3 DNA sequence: TGTGCCAGCAGCGTATCGCAGGCGACAGGGTTGGATACGCAGTATTTT.

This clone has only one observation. In nucleotides, the CDR3 is TGCGCCAGCAGCCAAGATCCGGGGGGTGGACAGCCCCAGCATTTT. It yields the protein CASSQDPGGGQPQHF. The chain joins TRBV4-3 to TRBJ1-5; maybe TRBD1 (5 bases). The CDR3 totals 15 residues. The germline CDR1 and CDR2 sequences are LGHNA and YSLEER. The germline V and J ends were trimmed by 0 bases and 7 bases, with 13 bases remaining between them.

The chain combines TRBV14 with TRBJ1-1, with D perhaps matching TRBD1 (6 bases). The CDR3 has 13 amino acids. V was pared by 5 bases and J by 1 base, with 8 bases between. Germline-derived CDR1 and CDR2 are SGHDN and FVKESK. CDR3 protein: CASSVDRNTEAFF. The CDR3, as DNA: TGTGCCAGCAGCGTGGACAGGAACACTGAAGCTTTCTTT.

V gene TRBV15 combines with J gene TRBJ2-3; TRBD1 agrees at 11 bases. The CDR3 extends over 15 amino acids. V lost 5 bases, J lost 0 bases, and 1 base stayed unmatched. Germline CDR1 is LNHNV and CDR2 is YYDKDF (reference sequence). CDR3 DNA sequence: TGTGCCACCAGCGGACAGGGGGCGAGCACAGATACGCAGTATTTT. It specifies CATSGQGASTDTQYF. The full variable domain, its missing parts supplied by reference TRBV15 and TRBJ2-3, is DAMVIQNPRYQVTQFGKPVTLSCSQTLNHNVMYWYQQKSSQAPKLLFHYYDKDFNNEADTPDNFQSRRPNTSFCFLDIRSPGLGDTAMYLCATSGQGASTDTQYFGPGTRLTVL.

CDR3 DNA: TGTGCCAGCAGCCCAAGACTATCAACGATCCCTAGCACAGATACGCAGTATTTT. Its translation: CASSPRLSTIPSTDTQYF. V and J are TRBV7-3 and TRBJ2-3; TRBD2 is a possible D gene (5 bases). Germline assignment: CDR1 SGHTA and CDR2 FQGTGA. The V end was cut by 5 bases, the J end by 0 bases, with 21 bases between. The CDR3 runs 18 residues. The full variable domain, with the rest looked up from reference TRBV7-3 and TRBJ2-3, is GAGVSQTPSNKVTEKGKYVELRCDPISGHTALYWYRQSLGQGPEFLIYFQGTGAADDSGLPNDRFFAVRPEGSVSTLKIQRTERGDSAVYLCASSPRLSTIPSTDTQYFGPGTRLTVL.

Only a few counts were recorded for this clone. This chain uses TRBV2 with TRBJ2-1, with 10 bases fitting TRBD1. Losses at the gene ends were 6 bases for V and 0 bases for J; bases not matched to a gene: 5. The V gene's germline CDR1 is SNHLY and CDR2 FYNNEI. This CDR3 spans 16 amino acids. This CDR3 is CASRRRTGGSYNEQFF. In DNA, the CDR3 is TGTGCCAGCAGAAGACGGACAGGGGGCTCCTACAATGAGCAGTTCTTC.

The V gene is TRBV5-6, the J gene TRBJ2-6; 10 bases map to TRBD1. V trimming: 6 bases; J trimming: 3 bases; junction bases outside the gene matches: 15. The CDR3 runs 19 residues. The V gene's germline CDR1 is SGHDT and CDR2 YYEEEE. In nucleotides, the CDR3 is TGTGCCAGCACCCGGGTGGGGGACAGGGGTTTGTTTGGGGCCAACGTCCTGACTTTC. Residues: CASTRVGDRGLFGANVLTF.

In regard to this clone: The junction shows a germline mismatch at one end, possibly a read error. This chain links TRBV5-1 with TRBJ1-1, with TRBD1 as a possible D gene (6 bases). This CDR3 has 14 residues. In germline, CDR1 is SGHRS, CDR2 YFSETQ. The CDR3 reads CASRLQGWGTEAFF. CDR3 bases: TGCGCCAGCCGCTTACAGGGTTGGGGCACTGAAGCTTTCTTT. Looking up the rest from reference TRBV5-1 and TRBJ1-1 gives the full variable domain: KAGVTQTPRYLIKTRGQQVTLSCSPISGHRSVSWYQQTPGQGLQFLFEYFSETQRNKGNFPGRFSGRQFSNSRSEMNVSTLELGDSALYLCASRLQGWGTEAFFGQGTRLTVV.

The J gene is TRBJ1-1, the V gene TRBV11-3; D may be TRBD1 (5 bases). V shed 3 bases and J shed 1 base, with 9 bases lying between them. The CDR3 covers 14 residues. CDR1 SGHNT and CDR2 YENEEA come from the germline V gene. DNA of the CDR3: TGTGCCAGCAGCTTCGGGGGTTCGAACACTGAAGCTTTCTTT. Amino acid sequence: CASSFGGSNTEAFF.

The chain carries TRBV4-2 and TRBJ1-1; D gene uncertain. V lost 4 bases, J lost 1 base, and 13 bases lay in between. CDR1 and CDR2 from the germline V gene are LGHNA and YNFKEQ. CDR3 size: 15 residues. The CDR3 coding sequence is TGTGCCAGCAGCCCCTCCCCCAGGCGGAACACTGAAGCTTTCTTT. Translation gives CASSPSPRRNTEAFF.

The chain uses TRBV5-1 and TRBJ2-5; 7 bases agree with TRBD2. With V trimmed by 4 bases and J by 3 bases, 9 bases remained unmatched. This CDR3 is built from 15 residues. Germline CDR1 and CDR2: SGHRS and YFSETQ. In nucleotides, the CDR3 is TGCGCCAGCAGCGAGGCCGGGACTACTGAAGAGACCCAGTACTTC. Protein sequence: CASSEAGTTEETQYF.

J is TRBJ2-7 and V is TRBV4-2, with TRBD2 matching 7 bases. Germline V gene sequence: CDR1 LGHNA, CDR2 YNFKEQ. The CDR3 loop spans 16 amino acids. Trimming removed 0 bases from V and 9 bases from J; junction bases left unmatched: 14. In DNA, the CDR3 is TGTGCCAGCAGCCAAGAAATCGGACTAGGTACAGGTCGGCAGTACTTC. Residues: CASSQEIGLGTGRQYF.

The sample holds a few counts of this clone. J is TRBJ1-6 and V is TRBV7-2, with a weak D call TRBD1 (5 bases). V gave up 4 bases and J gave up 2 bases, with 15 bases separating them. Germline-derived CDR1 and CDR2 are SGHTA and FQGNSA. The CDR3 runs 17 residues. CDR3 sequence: CASSSGGGGTYNSPLHF. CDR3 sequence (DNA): TGTGCCAGCAGCTCGGGGGGAGGAGGTACCTATAATTCACCCCTCCACTTT.